This T cell receptor (beta chain) stems from a study of T-cell memory formation after mild COVID-19. Study overall: Most TCR clusters belonged to a single donor. Broader study findings: Specificity for SARS-CoV-2 was not confirmed among the second-wave clones peaking on day 37.

Sample barcodes and UMIs were carried by the TCR alpha and TCR beta cDNA libraries that 5'RACE generated with constant-segment primers. TCRdb redid the calling of the 5' RACE reads with MiXCR, one entry per CDR3 protein. The table has fewer than 550,000 distinct CDR3 sequences, about 20% seen once; the top ten hold around 8.4%. Germline V gene data show CDR1 as LGHDT and CDR2 as YNNKEL (reference sequence). V lost 1 base to trimming and J lost 2 bases, with 9 bases between them. This CDR3 is built from 14 residues. This clonotype was found a few times. Its specificity is not known. Sequenced: PBMCs or a T cell subset sorted from them (not recorded which). The receptor's source is an adult woman who had mild COVID-19 (a few samples of this study predate the infection). Cell type and time point are not known. This chain links TRBV3-1 with TRBJ2-7, with no clear D. CDR3 residues: CASSQVLVPYEQYF. The CDR3 nucleotides read TGTGCCAGCAGCCAAGTGCTAGTTCCCTACGAGCAGTACTTC.